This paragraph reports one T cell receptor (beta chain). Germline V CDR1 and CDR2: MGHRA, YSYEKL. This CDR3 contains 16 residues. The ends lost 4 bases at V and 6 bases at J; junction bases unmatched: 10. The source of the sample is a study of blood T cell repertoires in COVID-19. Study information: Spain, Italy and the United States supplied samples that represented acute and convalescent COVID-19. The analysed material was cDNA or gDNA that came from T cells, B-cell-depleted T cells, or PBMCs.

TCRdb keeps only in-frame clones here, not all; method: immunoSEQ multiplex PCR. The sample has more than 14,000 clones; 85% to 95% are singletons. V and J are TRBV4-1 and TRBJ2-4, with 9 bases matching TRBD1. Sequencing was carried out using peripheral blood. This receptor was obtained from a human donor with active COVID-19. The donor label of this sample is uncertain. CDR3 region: CASSPLPGQGRNIQYF. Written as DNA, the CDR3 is TGCGCCAGCAGCCCGCTTCCCGGACAGGGGAGAAACATTCAGTACTTC.